Shown below are 23 T cell receptor beta chains from a single sample sequenced in a study of T cells after yellow fever vaccination. TCRdb processed the 5' RACE reads anew with MiXCR; each CDR3 protein has one entry. The data show about 340,000 distinct CDR3 sequences, approximately 12% seen once. The source material was CD4+ T cells sorted from PBMCs, sampled 15 days after the yellow fever booster vaccination. The receptors stem from a man younger than 35 who received the YFV17D yellow fever vaccine.

This clonotype was seen a handful of times. This chain links TRBV7-9 with TRBJ1-2; maybe TRBD1 (6 bases). V lost 5 bases, J lost 7 bases, and 14 bases lay in between. The CDR3 is made up of 13 amino acids. CDR1 is SEHNR, CDR2 FQNEAQ, per germline (reference sequence). In DNA form, the CDR3 reads TGTGCCAGCAGCGAGTGGGGGGCCGGTGGCTACACCTTC. Amino acid sequence: CASSEWGAGGYTF.

V is TRBV6-5 and J is TRBJ1-2, with 7 bases identical to TRBD1. Germline V gives CDR1 MNHEY, CDR2 SVGAGI. The CDR3 contains 14 residues. Trimming removed 6 bases from V and 4 bases from J; junction bases left unmatched: 8. The CDR3 DNA reads TGTGCCAGCAGCTACAGGGGTAGCGGCTATGGCTACACCTTC. Its translation is CASSYRGSGYGYTF.

This clonotype was observed a handful of times. The rearrangement joins TRBV29-1 to TRBJ2-1; no reliable D call. The germline CDR1 and CDR2 sequences are SQVTM and ANQGSEA. This CDR3 has 14 residues. V was cut by 3 bases and J by 1 base, with 10 bases left in between. Here the CDR3 reads CSVDIPESYNEQFF. The CDR3 nucleotides are TGCAGCGTTGATATCCCGGAATCCTACAATGAGCAGTTCTTC.

The chain has TRBV5-1 and TRBJ2-1; 12 nucleotides align to TRBD2. Germline V gene lookup returns CDR1 SGHRS and CDR2 YFSETQ. Trimming at V came to 5 bases and at J to 0 bases, leaving 3 bases not matched to a gene. The length of the CDR3 is 16 residues. The CDR3 nucleotides are TGCGCCAGCAGGACTAGCGGGGGTATCTCCTACAATGAGCAGTTCTTC. Its protein product is CASRTSGGISYNEQFF.

This clonotype was picked up a small number of times. The V gene is TRBV6-2 or TRBV6-3, the J gene TRBJ2-7; perhaps D is TRBD1 or TRBD2 (5 bases each). The CDR3 consists of 12 residues. Germline V CDR1 and CDR2: MNHEY, SVGEGT. V was cut by 6 bases and J by 2 bases, with 8 bases left in between. CDR3 coding DNA: TGTGCCAGCAGCTGGGACGCCTACGAGCAGTACTTC. Encoded protein: CASSWDAYEQYF.

The V gene is TRBV7-9, the J gene TRBJ1-2, with D perhaps matching TRBD1 (5 bases). The CDR3 sequence is 15 residues long. Per the germline V gene, CDR1 is SEHNR and CDR2 is FQNEAQ (reference sequence). Trimming removed 4 bases at V and 3 bases at J, with 15 bases between. The DNA of the CDR3 is TGTGCCAGCAGCTCACGGGACGGGAGGGACTATGGCTACACCTTC. It codes for CASSSRDGRDYGYTF.

The chain is built from TRBV18 and TRBJ2-3; either TRBD1 or TRBD2 may fit D (6 bases each). This CDR3 has 14 residues. Trimming took 0 bases from V and 4 from J, leaving 8 bases between them. Germline lookup yields CDR1 KGHSH and CDR2 LQKENI. CDR3 nucleotides: TGTGCCAGCTCACCACCGGAGGGGGCAGATACGCAGTATTTT. This codes for CASSPPEGADTQYF. Variable domain in full (rest from reference TRBV18 and TRBJ2-3): NAGVMQNPRHLVRRRGQEARLRCSPMKGHSHVYWYRQLPEEGLKFMVYLQKENIIDESGMPKERFSAEFPKEGPSILRIQQVVRGDSAAYFCASSPPEGADTQYFGPGTRLTVL.

This clonotype was picked up a small number of times. The chain employs TRBV12-3 or TRBV12-4 and TRBJ2-3; D could derive from TRBD1 or TRBD2 (6 bases each). The CDR3 has 15 amino acids. V was cut by 5 bases and J by 0 bases, with 12 bases left in between. The CDR3 loop is CASSQWGASTDTQYF. As DNA, the CDR3 is TGTGCCAGCAGTCAATGGGGGGCTAGCACAGATACGCAGTATTTT.

This clonotype was detected many times. The chain couples TRBV12-3 or TRBV12-4 to TRBJ2-1, with TRBD1 matching over 10 bases. The CDR3 totals 14 residues. With V trimmed by 4 bases and J by 8 bases, 5 bases remained unmatched. CDR3 in amino acids: CASSWRQGAYEQFF. The CDR3 DNA reads as TGTGCCAGCAGTTGGCGACAGGGGGCCTATGAGCAGTTCTTC.

This clonotype was observed a handful of times. The V call is TRBV6-5, the J call TRBJ2-3; D remains ambiguous. The CDR3 spans 13 residues. V lost 4 bases and J 4 bases, leaving 9 bases between the germline ends. Germline assignment: CDR1 MNHEY and CDR2 SVGAGI. CDR3 sequence: CASSSIAADTQYF. The CDR3 nucleotides are TGTGCCAGCAGTTCGATCGCAGCAGATACGCAGTATTTT.

There are a few counts of this clonotype. The chain joins TRBV12-3 or TRBV12-4 to TRBJ2-3; TRBD1 aligns across 10 bases. The CDR3 sequence is 16 residues long. The V gene end was trimmed by 2 bases and the J gene end by 2 bases; junction bases not matched to a gene: 4. The CDR3 loop is CASSLRTGGFTDTQYF. CDR3 in DNA: TGTGCCAGCAGTTTAAGGACAGGGGGATTCACAGATACGCAGTATTTT.

J is TRBJ2-5 and V is TRBV7-9; a possible D gene is TRBD2 (6 bases). Germline V CDR1 and CDR2: SEHNR, FQNEAQ (reference sequence). Deletions cut 5 bases from V and 5 bases from J, with 15 bases between. The CDR3 spans 14 residues. The CDR3 coding sequence is TGTGCCAGCAGCCGAGGGGCGGGAACGGAGACCCAGTACTTC. Translation: CASSRGAGTETQYF.

This clonotype was seen at least ten times. Germline and junction disagree at one end, which may indicate a read error. V gene TRBV7-6 combines with J gene TRBJ2-5; either TRBD1 or TRBD2 may fit D (5 bases each). From germline, CDR1 is SGHVS and CDR2 FNYEAQ. This CDR3 region has 14 residues. This CDR3 reads CASSLGPNQETQYF. The CDR3 DNA reads as TGTGCCAGCAGCTTGGGACCAAACCAAGAAACCCAGTACTTC.

This clonotype was found a few times. The chain couples TRBV9 to TRBJ2-3, with D perhaps matching TRBD1 (5 bases). The CDR3 spans 14 residues. CDR1 and CDR2 from the germline V gene are SGDLS and YYNGEE. V was cut by 6 bases and J by 2 bases, with 13 bases left in between. For the CDR3, the DNA is TGTGCCAGCAAACCAGGGCCCGACACAGATACGCAGTATTTT. Residues: CASKPGPDTDTQYF.

This clonotype was observed a few times. The chain is built from TRBV5-6 and TRBJ1-4; D gene ambiguous. Germline CDR1 is SGHDT and CDR2 is YYEEEE. Trimming stripped 0 bases from V and 4 bases from J, with 10 bases between. The CDR3 has 15 residues. The CDR3 sequence: CASSLEREHNEKLFF. The CDR3 DNA sequence: TGTGCCAGCAGCTTGGAGCGGGAGCATAATGAAAAACTGTTTTTT.

V and J are TRBV7-8 and TRBJ1-5; a possible D gene is TRBD1 (6 bases). CDR3 size: 16 residues. Germline V gene data show CDR1 as SGHVS and CDR2 as FQNEAQ. V gave up 5 bases and J gave up 1 base, with 15 bases separating them. DNA of the CDR3: TGTGCCAGCAGCCTCCGGAGGGACATAAGCAATCAGCCCCAGCATTTT. Protein: CASSLRRDISNQPQHF.

The chain combines TRBV7-2 with TRBJ1-2; 8 bases match TRBD1. This CDR3 has 15 residues. Unmatched junction bases numbered 8, after V lost 3 bases and J lost 5 bases. CDR1 and CDR2 from the germline V gene are SGHTA and FQGNSA. The CDR3 loop is CASSFNRGIGYGYTF. DNA for the CDR3: TGTGCCAGCAGCTTCAACAGGGGGATAGGGTATGGCTACACCTTC. The variable domain in full, completed from reference TRBV7-2 and TRBJ1-2, reads GAGVSQSPSNKVTEKGKDVELRCDPISGHTALYWYRQSLGQGLEFLIYFQGNSAPDKSGLPSDRFSAERTGGSVSTLTIQRTQQEDSAVYLCASSFNRGIGYGYTFGSGTRLTVV.

The CDR3 region has the DNA TGTGCCAGCAGTTGGGGACCTCCCGGGACAGGGGGCTATAATTCACCCCTCCACTTT. Protein product: CASSWGPPGTGGYNSPLHF. The chain employs TRBV6-2 or TRBV6-3 and TRBJ1-6; 11 positions agree with TRBD1. CDR1 MNHEY and CDR2 SVGEGT come from the germline V gene. With V trimmed by 4 bases and J by 3 bases, 11 bases remained unmatched. The CDR3 sequence is 19 residues long.

This clonotype was recorded many times. The V and J genes are TRBV4-3 and TRBJ1-1, with D possibly TRBD1 on 6 matching bases. There are 14 residues in the CDR3. Germline V gives CDR1 LGHNA, CDR2 YSLEER. Trimming took 0 bases from V and 7 from J, leaving 12 bases between them. The CDR3 coding sequence is TGCGCCAGCAGCCAAGATAGGGGGGCAGATGAAGCTTTCTTT. It is translated as CASSQDRGADEAFF.

The V and J genes are TRBV24-1 and TRBJ2-3; a possible D gene is TRBD2 (5 bases). Trimming pared 4 bases from V and 0 bases from J, leaving 13 bases between. The CDR3 consists of 16 residues. Germline assignment: CDR1 KGHDR and CDR2 SFDVKD. CDR3 bases: TGTGCCACCAGTGACCGGACGGGGTCTAGCACAGATACGCAGTATTTT. It codes for CATSDRTGSSTDTQYF.

This clonotype was seen at least ten times. The rearrangement links TRBV7-8 to TRBJ2-7, with D possibly TRBD1 on 6 matching bases. Looked up from germline, CDR1 is SGHVS and CDR2 is FQNEAQ. The CDR3 totals 13 residues. V gave up 5 bases and J gave up 6 bases, with 14 bases separating them. The CDR3 is CASSQDTGSEQYV. The CDR3, as DNA: TGTGCCAGCAGCCAGGACACAGGGAGCGAGCAGTACGTC.

The gene calls are TRBV5-1 and TRBJ2-1, with D possibly matching TRBD2 (5 bases). The germline V gene encodes CDR1 SGHRS and CDR2 YFSETQ. Trimming took 0 bases from V and 8 from J, leaving 15 bases between them. The CDR3 covers 15 residues. CDR3 amino acids: CASSLGLLQRYEQFF. The CDR3 DNA sequence: TGCGCCAGCAGCTTGGGACTCCTGCAGCGGTATGAGCAGTTCTTC.

This clonotype was seen repeatedly, ten times or more. The CDR3: CASSQVSLRQAQGQYF. The CDR3 DNA is TGTGCCAGCAGCCAAGTTTCACTTCGACAGGCCCAGGGGCAGTATTTT. The chain uses TRBV3-1 and TRBJ2-3; perhaps TRBD1 as D (6 bases). Germline CDR1 is LGHDT and CDR2 is YNNKEL (reference sequence). V was trimmed by 1 base and J by 11 bases, leaving 22 bases between them. CDR3 size: 16 residues.